The table lists the clone carrying this T cell receptor beta chain with a few counts. Antigen: not known. Both 60 Vbeta primers and 13 Jbeta primers went into the PCR. Assay: immunoSEQ multiplex PCR; the TCRdb copy retains only in-frame clones and omits some. The sample has about 160,000 clones, over 70% seen once. These data come from a study of cytomegalovirus exposure and HLA in healthy donors. General study points: Another analysis was done later, and it associated around 15,000 TCR beta sequences with HLA alleles at 0.05 false discovery rate. TCR beta sequences reportedly predicted the HLA-A and HLA-B alleles of most subjects accurately.

V dropped 3 bases and J dropped 2 bases, with 4 bases sitting between them. The CDR3 extends over 12 amino acids. Germline assignment: CDR1 MDHEN and CDR2 SYDVKM. Sample: PBMCs. This receptor was taken from a man over 45 in good health and CMV-seropositive. The chain has TRBV28 and TRBJ1-1; D not resolved. CDR3 region: CASSFLNTEAFF. The CDR3 nucleotides are TGTGCCAGCAGTTTCCTTAACACTGAAGCTTTCTTT.